This T cell receptor (beta chain) is drawn from a study of CXCR3-negative and CXCR3-positive naive CD8 T cells. The CDR3 contains 13 residues. Germline lookup yields CDR1 SGHTA and CDR2 FQGTGA. Researchers prepared the TRB cDNA libraries using 5' RACE with UMI labels. With the 5' RACE reads reprocessed, TCRdb shows one record per CDR3 protein and no DNA. The sample table sets out around 140,000 distinct CDR3 sequences. Sequences were obtained from naive CXCR3- CD8+ T cells from blood. Subset reported: CD45RO-CCR7+CD27+CD95- naive CD8+ T cells lacking CXCR3 (TNR3-). This TCR derives from a human donor in good health. Some clones in this sample may be carry-over from other donors' samples. The chain joins TRBV7-3 to TRBJ2-5; the TCRdb D gene call, TRBD2, has no DNA to confirm it. This CDR3 reads CASGNREGETQYF. Full variable domain (missing parts from reference TRBV7-3 and TRBJ2-5): GAGVSQTPSNKVTEKGKYVELRCDPISGHTALYWYRQSLGQGPEFLIYFQGTGAADDSGLPNDRFFAVRPEGSVSTLKIQRTERGDSAVYLCASGNREGETQYFGPGTRLLVL.